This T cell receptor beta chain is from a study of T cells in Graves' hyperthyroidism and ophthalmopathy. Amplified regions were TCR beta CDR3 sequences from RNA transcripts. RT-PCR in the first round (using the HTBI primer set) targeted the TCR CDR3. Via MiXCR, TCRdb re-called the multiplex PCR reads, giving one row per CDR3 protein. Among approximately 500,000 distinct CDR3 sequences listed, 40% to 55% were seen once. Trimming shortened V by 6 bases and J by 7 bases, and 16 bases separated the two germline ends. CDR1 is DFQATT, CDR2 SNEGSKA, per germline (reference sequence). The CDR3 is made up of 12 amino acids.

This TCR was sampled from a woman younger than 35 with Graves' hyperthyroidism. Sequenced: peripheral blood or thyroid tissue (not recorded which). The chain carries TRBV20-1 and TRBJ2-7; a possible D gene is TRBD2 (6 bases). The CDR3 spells CSASSSGREQYF. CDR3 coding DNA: TGCAGTGCCAGCAGCTCTGGGAGGGAGCAGTACTTC.